These 28 T cell receptor beta chains share one sample of origin, sequenced in a study of regulatory T cells in long-lasting Graves disease. In building TCR beta libraries, iRepertoire HTBI primers were used together with Arm-PCR of CDR3 regions. TCRdb used MiXCR to reprocess the multiplex PCR reads, holding one entry per CDR3 protein. Of over 350,000 distinct CDR3 sequences detected, 14% to 15% appear once; the ten largest clones hold 7.8%. Time point described: newly diagnosed GD, antithyroid drugs for less than 3 months. Preparation of the TCR library used RNA extracted from PBMCs. These data were likewise used in another study, on T cells in Graves' hyperthyroidism and ophthalmopathy.

Material: peripheral blood mononuclear cells (PBMCs), obtained at new diagnosis, from a patient treated with antithyroid drugs. The receptors derive from a woman in her thirties or forties with Graves disease.

This clonotype showed up many times. V and J are TRBV19 and TRBJ2-5, with D perhaps TRBD1 (5 bases). Germline values: CDR1 LNHDA, CDR2 SQIVND (reference sequence). The CDR3 extends over 16 amino acids. Trimming shortened V by 1 base and J by 1 base, and 13 bases separated the two germline ends. In nucleotides, the CDR3 is TGTGCCAGTAGTATAGGTCTGACAGTCCCCCAAGAGACCCAGTACTTC. It translates to CASSIGLTVPQETQYF.

In its sample, this clonotype was seen a few times. The chain joins TRBV5-6 to TRBJ2-5, with 14 nucleotides matching TRBD2. The CDR3 loop spans 16 amino acids. CDR1 and CDR2 from the germline V gene are SGHDT and YYEEEE. V gave up 4 bases and J gave up 5 bases; unmatched junction bases: 7. The CDR3 reads CASSLGLAGVMETQYF. The CDR3 DNA sequence: TGTGCCAGCAGCCTGGGACTAGCGGGAGTTATGGAGACCCAGTACTTC.

The chain recombines TRBV9 with TRBJ2-7; 7 bases align to TRBD1. Looked up from germline, CDR1 is SGDLS and CDR2 is YYNGEE. The trim removed 0 bases at V and 4 bases at J, leaving 4 bases unmatched. The CDR3 totals 14 residues. As DNA, the CDR3 is TGTGCCAGCAGCGTAGACACAGGGGATTACGAGCAGTACTTC. Translating it yields CASSVDTGDYEQYF.

This clonotype has a count of ten or more. The J gene is TRBJ1-5, the V gene TRBV7-8, with D unresolved. The germline CDR1 and CDR2 sequences are SGHVS and FQNEAQ. This CDR3 has 13 residues. V gave up 3 bases and J gave up 6 bases, with 9 bases separating them. The CDR3 nucleotides read TGTGCCAGCAGCTTCGGACCTTTTCAGCCCCAGCATTTT. Its translation: CASSFGPFQPQHF.

The chain employs TRBV5-1 and TRBJ2-6; 7 bases match TRBD1. CDR1 and CDR2 from the germline V gene are SGHRS and YFSETQ. This CDR3 has 18 residues. J was trimmed by 0 bases and V by 7 bases; bases with no gene match: 13. CDR3 bases: TGCGCCAGCCGCCGAAACGGACAGGATAGCTCTGGGGCCAACGTCCTGACTTTC. Translating gives CASRRNGQDSSGANVLTF.

This clonotype showed up many times. The J gene is TRBJ1-1, the V gene TRBV7-8; 7 nucleotides agree with TRBD1. The junction had 8 bases not matched to a gene; V was cut back by 1 base and J by 3 bases. Germline V gives CDR1 SGHVS, CDR2 FQNEAQ. This CDR3 comprises 16 residues. The CDR3 protein is CASSLGQGDAYTEAFF. In DNA form, the CDR3 reads TGTGCCAGCAGCTTAGGGCAGGGGGATGCGTACACTGAAGCTTTCTTT.

This clonotype was counted at least ten times. The chain employs TRBV12-5 and TRBJ2-1; D call uncertain. This CDR3 spans 12 amino acids. Germline V lookup: CDR1 LGHNT, CDR2 FRNRAP. The V and J ends lost 0 bases and 10 bases respectively, with 7 bases between them. The CDR3 DNA reads TGTGCTAGTGGTTTGGTATCGGAAGAGCAGTTCTTC. It codes for CASGLVSEEQFF.

At least ten counts were recorded for this clonotype. The chain joins TRBV11-3 to TRBJ2-5; 8 bases fit TRBD1. Germline V gene data show CDR1 as SGHNT and CDR2 as YENEEA. The length of the CDR3 is 18 residues. Trimming removed 5 bases from V and 3 bases from J; junction bases left unmatched: 17. The CDR3 bases are TGTGCCAGCAGCCCACGACAGGGGCACTCTGGGGACGAAGAGACCCAGTACTTC. Translating gives CASSPRQGHSGDEETQYF.

V usage is TRBV20-1 and J usage is TRBJ2-1; TRBD2 aligns across 9 bases. Germline V gives CDR1 DFQATT, CDR2 SNEGSKA (reference sequence). V dropped 6 bases and J dropped 7; count of bases not matched to a gene: 13. The CDR3 has 15 amino acids. The CDR3 nucleotides read TGCAGTGCGCTTAGGGGCGGGAGGGTAATAAATGAGCAGTTCTTC. This translates into CSALRGGRVINEQFF.

This clonotype has at least ten counts. The rearrangement links TRBV11-3 to TRBJ2-2, with D perhaps TRBD1 (5 bases). V lost 6 bases to trimming and J lost 6 bases, with 11 bases between them. The CDR3 is 13 amino acids. In germline, CDR1 is SGHNT, CDR2 YENEEA. The CDR3, as DNA: TGTGCCAGCAGGCAGGGTGGCGCCGGGGAGCTGTTTTTT. Encoded protein: CASRQGGAGELFF.

In this sample, this clonotype turned up many times. At one boundary the junction diverges from the germline segment, which might be a read error. This chain links TRBV14 with TRBJ2-1; D might be TRBD1 or TRBD2, each matching 5 bases. This CDR3 spans 13 amino acids. Germline CDR1 and CDR2: SGHDN and FVKESK. DNA of the CDR3: TGTGCCAGCAGCCAATTGCGAGGGGACCTGGGGGTCTTC. Protein sequence: CASSQLRGDLGVF.

The CDR3 reads CASSQHKSGANVLTF. The CDR3 nucleotides read TGTGCCAGCAGCCAACACAAGTCTGGGGCCAACGTCCTGACTTTC. The rearrangement uses TRBV3-1 and TRBJ2-6; the D is unclear. The ends were cut back, 2 bases at V and 1 base at J, with 6 bases in the middle. Per the germline V gene, CDR1 is LGHDT and CDR2 is YNNKEL (reference sequence). The CDR3 runs 15 residues.

Only a few counts were recorded for this clonotype. This likely came from a read error, as a far larger clone is one base away. CDR3 residues: CASSLVGGRWDTQHF. The DNA of the CDR3 is TGTGCCAGCAGCTTAGTGGGCGGGAGGTGGGATACGCAGCATTTT. The chain combines TRBV7-9 with TRBJ2-3; D is uncertain. The J call is in doubt because the DNA end fits TRBJ1-5 better. CDR1 SEHNR and CDR2 FQNEAQ come from the germline V gene (reference sequence). This CDR3 comprises 15 residues.

V and J are TRBV20-1 and TRBJ2-5, with TRBD2 identical over 8 bases. CDR1 is DFQATT, CDR2 SNEGSKA, per germline (reference sequence). The CDR3 length is 17 residues. V lost 0 bases to trimming and J lost 4 bases; unmatched junction nucleotides: 13. CDR3 residues: CSARDRSSGSPPETQYF. Here the CDR3 DNA reads TGCAGTGCTAGAGATCGGTCAAGCGGGAGTCCCCCAGAGACCCAGTACTTC.

At least ten counts were recorded for this clonotype. The chain links TRBV24-1 to TRBJ2-1, with 9 positions matching TRBD2. This CDR3 contains 16 residues. V trimming: 1 base; J trimming: 9 bases; junction bases outside the gene matches: 9. CDR1 and CDR2 (germline): KGHDR, SFDVKD. The CDR3 DNA is TGTGCCACCAGTGATTTAAGGCGGGAGGGCAGGGGTGAGCAGTTCTTC. Translated, it gives CATSDLRREGRGEQFF.

This clonotype was counted many times. J is TRBJ2-1 and V is TRBV6-2 or TRBV6-3; tentative D call: TRBD1 (5 bases). V was clipped by 4 bases and J by 3 bases, with 7 bases between them. Germline-derived CDR1 and CDR2 are MNHEY and SVGEGT. This CDR3 contains 13 residues. The DNA for the CDR3 is TGTGCCAGCAGTTGGACAAGCTACAATGAGCAGTTCTTC. It is translated as CASSWTSYNEQFF.

Here the CDR3 reads CASSVGETASYEQYF. As DNA, the CDR3 is TGTGCCAGCAGCGTAGGAGAGACTGCCTCCTACGAGCAGTACTTC. The chain couples TRBV9 to TRBJ2-7, with D unresolved. V was shortened by 0 bases and J by 0 bases, with 10 bases between the two germline ends. This CDR3 has 15 residues. CDR1 is SGDLS, CDR2 YYNGEE, per germline.

This clonotype was detected a few times. CDR3 sequence: CASQASGNHEQYF. The CDR3 DNA follows: TGTGCCAGTCAGGCTAGCGGGAACCACGAGCAGTACTTC. The chain recombines TRBV6-2 or TRBV6-3 with TRBJ2-7; 9 bases line up with TRBD2. J was trimmed by 5 bases and V by 9 bases; bases with no gene match: 8. Germline V gene data show CDR1 as MNHEY and CDR2 as SVGEGT. The CDR3 loop spans 13 amino acids.

The chain carries TRBV11-3 and TRBJ2-2; the D gene is possibly TRBD2 (7 bases). CDR1 is SGHNT, CDR2 YENEEA, per germline. The CDR3 contains 15 residues. V shed 5 bases and J shed 6 bases, with 16 bases lying between them. CDR3 DNA sequence: TGTGCCAGCAGCCCCAACCAAGGGGGGGCCGGGGAGCTGTTTTTT. Translated: CASSPNQGGAGELFF.

This clonotype came up many times. The chain employs TRBV12-3 or TRBV12-4 and TRBJ2-3; D may be TRBD1 (6 bases). The CDR3 is 15 residues long. Trimming shortened V by 4 bases and J by 6 bases, and 17 bases separated the two germline ends. The chain's CDR3 is CASSSSRQGLDTQYF. The CDR3 region has the DNA TGTGCCAGCAGTTCTTCAAGGCAGGGGTTGGATACGCAGTATTTT.

This clonotype was detected ten times or more. The V call is TRBV9, the J call TRBJ2-1, with 9 bases identical to TRBD2. The CDR3 is 16 residues long. The J segment lost 8 bases and the V segment lost 4 bases, leaving 13 bases of the junction unmatched. CDR1 and CDR2 from the germline V gene are SGDLS and YYNGEE. In DNA, the CDR3 is TGTGCCAGCAGCACACATAGCGGGAGTGGCCCTCATGAGCAGTTCTTC. It codes for CASSTHSGSGPHEQFF.

This clonotype was observed many times. The chain is built from TRBV6-1 and TRBJ2-3; 8 bases line up with TRBD1. The CDR3 totals 14 residues. V trimming: 5 bases; J trimming: 2 bases; junction bases outside the gene matches: 3. The germline V gene has CDR1 MNHNS and CDR2 SASEGT. The CDR3 region is CASSMTGVTDTQYF. The CDR3 DNA sequence: TGTGCCAGCAGTATGACAGGGGTCACAGATACGCAGTATTTT.

This chain connects TRBV29-1 to TRBJ2-1; TRBD2 aligns across 12 bases. There are 13 residues in the CDR3. Trimming at V came to 8 bases and at J to 8 bases, leaving 7 bases not matched to a gene. CDR1 is SQVTM, CDR2 ANQGSEA, per germline. The chain's CDR3 is CSPRLAGAHEQFF. The CDR3 bases are TGCAGCCCCCGACTAGCGGGAGCGCATGAGCAGTTCTTC.

This clonotype was observed once. This chain joins TRBV5-1 and TRBJ2-5, with D possibly matching TRBD1 (7 bases). The CDR3 contains 16 residues. The V gene's germline CDR1 is SGHRS and CDR2 YFSETQ. V was trimmed by 3 bases and J by 5 bases, leaving 20 bases between them. The CDR3 region is CASSSRIGQAGETQYF. The CDR3 DNA follows: TGCGCCAGCAGCTCGCGTATAGGACAGGCGGGGGAGACCCAGTACTTC.

In the case of this clonotype: A read error is possible here, since a much larger clone lies one base away. This chain links TRBV9 with TRBJ2-7, with a tentative D call TRBD2 (6 bases). Looked up from germline, CDR1 is SGDLS and CDR2 is YYNGEE. Trimming left V 3 bases short and J 3 bases short, with 13 bases between. The CDR3 is 14 amino acids. The CDR3 here is CASSASGDFYEQYF. The CDR3 coding sequence is TGTGCCAGCAGCGCATCGGGGGATTTCTACGAGCAGTACTTC.

The sample holds many counts of this clonotype. CDR3 loop: CASSEALAGFVTGELFF. CDR3 DNA sequence: TGTGCCAGCAGTGAAGCGCTAGCGGGCTTTGTTACCGGGGAGCTGTTTTTT. V gene TRBV2 combines with J gene TRBJ2-2; 8 bases fit TRBD2. The CDR3 is made up of 17 amino acids. After removal of 0 bases from V and 5 bases from J, the junction contained 8 bases not matched to a gene. CDR1 SNHLY and CDR2 FYNNEI come from the germline V gene.

This clonotype came up a few times. V and J are TRBV12-3 or TRBV12-4 and TRBJ1-3; D is undetermined. V was shortened by 5 bases and J by 0 bases, with 14 bases between the two germline ends. The CDR3 extends over 16 amino acids. CDR3: CASSARPPYSGNTIYF. Here the CDR3 DNA reads TGTGCCAGCAGTGCTCGACCCCCATACTCTGGAAACACCATATATTTT.

This clonotype turned up a few times. Possible read error: a much larger clone is one base away. V and J are TRBV7-8 and TRBJ2-3; D is undetermined. This CDR3 has 16 residues. The germline V gene has CDR1 SGHVS and CDR2 FQNEAQ. The CDR3: CVSSLDSPYSTDTQYF. The CDR3 DNA sequence: TGTGTCAGCAGCTTAGATTCCCCGTATAGCACAGATACGCAGTATTTT. Using reference TRBV7-8 and TRBJ2-3 for the parts outside the CDR3, the full variable domain is GAGVSQSPRYKVAKRGQDVALRCDPISGHVSLFWYQQALGQGPEFLTYFQNEAQLDKSGLPSDRFFAERPEGSVSTLKIQRTQQEDSAVYLCVSSLDSPYSTDTQYFGPGTRLTVL.